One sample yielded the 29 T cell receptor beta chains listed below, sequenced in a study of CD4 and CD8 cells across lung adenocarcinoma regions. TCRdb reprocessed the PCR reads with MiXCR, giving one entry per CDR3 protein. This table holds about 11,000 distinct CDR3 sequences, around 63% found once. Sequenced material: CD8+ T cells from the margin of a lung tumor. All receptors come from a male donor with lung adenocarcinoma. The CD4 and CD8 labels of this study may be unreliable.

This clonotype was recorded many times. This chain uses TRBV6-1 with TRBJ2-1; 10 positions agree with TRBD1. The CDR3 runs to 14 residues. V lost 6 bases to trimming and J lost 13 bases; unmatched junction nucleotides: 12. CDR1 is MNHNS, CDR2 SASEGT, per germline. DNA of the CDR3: TGTGCCAGCAGACGACAGGGGGCATCGGGGACCCAGTTCTTC. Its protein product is CASRRQGASGTQFF.

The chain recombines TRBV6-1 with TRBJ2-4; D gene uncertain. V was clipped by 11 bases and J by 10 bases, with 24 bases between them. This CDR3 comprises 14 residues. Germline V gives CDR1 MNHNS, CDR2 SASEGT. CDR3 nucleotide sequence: TGTGCCGGCCACGGTGGCCGTGACCAAGAGATTCAGTACTTC. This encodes CAGHGGRDQEIQYF.

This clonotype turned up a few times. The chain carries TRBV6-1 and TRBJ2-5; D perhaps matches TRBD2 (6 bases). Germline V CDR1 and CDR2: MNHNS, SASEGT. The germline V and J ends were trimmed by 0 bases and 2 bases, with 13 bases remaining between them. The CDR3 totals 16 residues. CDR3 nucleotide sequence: TGTGCCAGCAGTGAAGCGCGGGGAACCAAGCAAGAGACCCAGTACTTC. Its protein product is CASSEARGTKQETQYF.

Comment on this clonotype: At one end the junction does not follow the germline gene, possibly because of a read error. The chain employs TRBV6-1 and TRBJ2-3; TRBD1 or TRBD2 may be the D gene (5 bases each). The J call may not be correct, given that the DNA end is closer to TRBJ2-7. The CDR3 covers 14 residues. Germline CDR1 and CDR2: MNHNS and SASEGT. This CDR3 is CAGSRGRQPDTQYF. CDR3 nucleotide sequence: TGTGCCGGCAGCCGGGGCCGTCAGCCAGATACGCAGTACTTC.

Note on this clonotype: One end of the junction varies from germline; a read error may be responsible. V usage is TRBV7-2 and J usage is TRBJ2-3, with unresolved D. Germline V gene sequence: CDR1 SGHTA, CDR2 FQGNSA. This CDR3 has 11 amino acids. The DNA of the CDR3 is TGTGCCGGCAGTGTTTCAGAGACGCAGTATTTC. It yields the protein CAGSVSETQYF. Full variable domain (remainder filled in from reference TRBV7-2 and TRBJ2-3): GAGVSQSPSNKVTEKGKDVELRCDPISGHTALYWYRQSLGQGLEFLIYFQGNSAPDKSGLPSDRFSAERTGGSVSTLTIQRTQQEDSAVYLCAGSVSETQYFGPGTRLTVL.

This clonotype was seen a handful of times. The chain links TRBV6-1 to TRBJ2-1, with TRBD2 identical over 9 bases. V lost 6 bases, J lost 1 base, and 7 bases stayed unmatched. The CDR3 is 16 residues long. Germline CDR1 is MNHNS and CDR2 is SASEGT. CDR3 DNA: TGTGCCAGCAGAACAAAGCGGGGGGTATCCTACAATGAGCAGTTCTTC. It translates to CASRTKRGVSYNEQFF.

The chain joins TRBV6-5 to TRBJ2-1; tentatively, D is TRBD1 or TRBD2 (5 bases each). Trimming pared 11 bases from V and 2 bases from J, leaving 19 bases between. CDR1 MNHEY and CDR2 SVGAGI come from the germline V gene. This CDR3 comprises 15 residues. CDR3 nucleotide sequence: TGTGCCGCATTTGGATCCAGGGACGCCTACAATGAGCAGTTCTTC. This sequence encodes CAAFGSRDAYNEQFF.

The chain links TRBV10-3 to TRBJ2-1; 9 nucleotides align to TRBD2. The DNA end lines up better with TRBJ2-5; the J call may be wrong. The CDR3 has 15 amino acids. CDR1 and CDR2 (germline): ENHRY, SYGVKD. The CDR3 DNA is TGTGCCACCAGCCTTAGCGGGAGTGGGGGAAACACCCAGTACTTC. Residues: CATSLSGSGGNTQYF.

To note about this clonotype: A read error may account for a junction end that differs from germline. CDR3: CASSLSLPNYDEQYF. In DNA form, the CDR3 reads TGTGCCAGCAGTTTGAGTCTACCCAACTACGATGAGCAGTATTTC. The rearrangement uses TRBV27 and TRBJ2-1; D unresolved. The CDR3 runs 15 residues. CDR1 and CDR2 from the germline V gene are MNHEY and SMNVEV (reference sequence).

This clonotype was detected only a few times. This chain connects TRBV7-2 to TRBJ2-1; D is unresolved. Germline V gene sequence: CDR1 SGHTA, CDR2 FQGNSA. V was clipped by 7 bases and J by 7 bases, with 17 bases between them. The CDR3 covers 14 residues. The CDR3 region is CASTIGLGLNEQFF. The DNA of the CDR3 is TGTGCCAGCACAATAGGGCTAGGGCTGAATGAGCAGTTCTTC.

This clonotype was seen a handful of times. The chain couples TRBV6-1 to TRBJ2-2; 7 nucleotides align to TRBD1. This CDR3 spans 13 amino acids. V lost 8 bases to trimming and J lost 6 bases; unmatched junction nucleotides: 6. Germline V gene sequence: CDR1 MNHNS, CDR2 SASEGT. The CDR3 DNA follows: TGTGCCAGCTCGAGGGGGCTGTCCGGGGAGCTGTTTTTT. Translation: CASSRGLSGELFF.

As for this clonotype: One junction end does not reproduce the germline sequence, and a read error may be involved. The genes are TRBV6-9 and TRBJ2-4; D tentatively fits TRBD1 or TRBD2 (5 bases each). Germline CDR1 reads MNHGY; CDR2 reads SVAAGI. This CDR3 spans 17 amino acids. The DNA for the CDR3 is TGTGCCAGCAGTTGCATCTCGGGGCTGGGAGTCACAGACACTCAGTATTTC. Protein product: CASSCISGLGVTDTQYF.

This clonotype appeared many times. As DNA, the CDR3 is TGTGCCAGCAGCAGATCTTTTATGAACACTGAAGCTTTCTTT. This encodes CASSRSFMNTEAFF. The chain joins TRBV6-1 to TRBJ1-1; no definite D call. Germline assignment: CDR1 MNHNS and CDR2 SASEGT. The V and J ends lost 6 bases and 0 bases respectively, with 11 bases between them. The CDR3 sequence is 14 residues long.

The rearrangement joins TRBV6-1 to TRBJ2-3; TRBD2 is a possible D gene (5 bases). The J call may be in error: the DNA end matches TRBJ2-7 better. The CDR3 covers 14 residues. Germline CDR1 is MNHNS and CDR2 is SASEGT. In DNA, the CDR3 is TGTGCGGGCAGAGTGGGCGGAGGCCCAGATACGCAGTACTTC. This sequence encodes CAGRVGGGPDTQYF.

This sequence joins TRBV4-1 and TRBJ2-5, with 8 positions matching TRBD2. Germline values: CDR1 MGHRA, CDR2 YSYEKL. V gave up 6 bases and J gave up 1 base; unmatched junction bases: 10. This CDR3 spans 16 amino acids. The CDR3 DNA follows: TGCGCCAGCAGGGGGGGCTTAGCGGGACTCCAAGAGACCCAGTACTTC. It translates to CASRGGLAGLQETQYF.

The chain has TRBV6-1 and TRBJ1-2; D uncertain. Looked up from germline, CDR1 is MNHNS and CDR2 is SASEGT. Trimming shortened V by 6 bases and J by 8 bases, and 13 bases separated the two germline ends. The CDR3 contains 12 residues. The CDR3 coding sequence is TGTGCCAGCAGGCCCCTTAGACGGGGCTACACCTTC. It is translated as CASRPLRRGYTF.

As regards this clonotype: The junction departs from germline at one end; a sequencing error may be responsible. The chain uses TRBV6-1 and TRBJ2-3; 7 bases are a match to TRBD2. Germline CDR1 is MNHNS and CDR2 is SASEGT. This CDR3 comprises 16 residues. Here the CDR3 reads CASSEAGGGDRDTQYF. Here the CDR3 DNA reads TGTGCCAGCAGTGAAGCCGGGGGAGGGGACCGGGATACGCAGTATTTC.

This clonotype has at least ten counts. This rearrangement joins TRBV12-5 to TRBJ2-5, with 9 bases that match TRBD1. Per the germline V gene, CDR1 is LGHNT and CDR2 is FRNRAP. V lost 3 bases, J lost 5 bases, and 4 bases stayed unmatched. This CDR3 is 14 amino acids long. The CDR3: CASGFGQGRETQYF. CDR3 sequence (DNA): TGTGCTAGTGGTTTTGGACAGGGGCGCGAGACCCAGTACTTC.

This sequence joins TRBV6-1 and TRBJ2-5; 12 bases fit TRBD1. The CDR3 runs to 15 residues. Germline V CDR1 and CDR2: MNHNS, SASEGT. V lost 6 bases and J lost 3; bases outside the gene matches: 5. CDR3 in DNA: TGTGCCAGCAGGCGCGGGACAGGGGGCAAAGAGACCCAGTACTTC. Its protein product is CASRRGTGGKETQYF.

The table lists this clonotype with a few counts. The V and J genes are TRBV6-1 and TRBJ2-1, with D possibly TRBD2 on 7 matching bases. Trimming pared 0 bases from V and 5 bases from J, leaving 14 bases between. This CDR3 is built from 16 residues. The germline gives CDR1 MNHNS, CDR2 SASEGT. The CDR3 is CASSEAGAGANNEQFF. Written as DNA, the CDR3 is TGTGCCAGCAGTGAAGCGGGGGCGGGAGCAAACAATGAGCAGTTCTTC.

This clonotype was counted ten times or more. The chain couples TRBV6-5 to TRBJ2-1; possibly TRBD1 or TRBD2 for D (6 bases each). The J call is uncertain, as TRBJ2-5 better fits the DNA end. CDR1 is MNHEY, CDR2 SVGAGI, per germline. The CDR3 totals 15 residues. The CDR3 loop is CASSLKRDIGGTQYF. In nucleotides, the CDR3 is TGTGCCAGCAGCCTAAAACGGGACATCGGGGGGACCCAGTACTTC.

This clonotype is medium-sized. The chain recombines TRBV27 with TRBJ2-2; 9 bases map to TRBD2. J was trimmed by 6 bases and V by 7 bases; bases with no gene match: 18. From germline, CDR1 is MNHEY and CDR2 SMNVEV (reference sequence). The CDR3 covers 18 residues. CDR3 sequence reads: CASKKWVSGRREAGELFF. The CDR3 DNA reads TGTGCCAGCAAAAAGTGGGTTAGCGGGAGAAGGGAGGCCGGGGAGCTGTTTTTT.

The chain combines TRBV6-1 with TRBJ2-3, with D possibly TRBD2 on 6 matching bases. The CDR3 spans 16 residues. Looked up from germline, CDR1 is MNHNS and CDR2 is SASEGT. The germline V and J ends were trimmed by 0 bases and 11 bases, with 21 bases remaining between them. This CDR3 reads CASSEAGTGAKNMQYF. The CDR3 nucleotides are TGTGCCAGCAGTGAAGCGGGGACGGGAGCCAAAAACATGCAGTATTTT.

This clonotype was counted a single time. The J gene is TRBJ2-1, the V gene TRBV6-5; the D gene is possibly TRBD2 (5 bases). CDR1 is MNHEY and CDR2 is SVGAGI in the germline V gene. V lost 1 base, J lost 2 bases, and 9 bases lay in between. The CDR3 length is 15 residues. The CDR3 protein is CASSYWRRPYNEQFF. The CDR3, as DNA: TGTGCCAGCAGTTACTGGAGGCGACCCTACAATGAGCAGTTCTTC.

CDR3 in amino acids: CAISQGAGGANVLTF. CDR3 in DNA: TGTGCCATCAGCCAGGGGGCGGGGGGGGCCAACGTCCTGACTTTC. The rearrangement joins TRBV10-3 to TRBJ2-6; the match to TRBD1 covers 8 bases. CDR3 length: 15 amino acids. Trimming at V came to 6 bases and at J to 4 bases, leaving 5 bases not matched to a gene. CDR1 ENHRY and CDR2 SYGVKD come from the germline V gene.

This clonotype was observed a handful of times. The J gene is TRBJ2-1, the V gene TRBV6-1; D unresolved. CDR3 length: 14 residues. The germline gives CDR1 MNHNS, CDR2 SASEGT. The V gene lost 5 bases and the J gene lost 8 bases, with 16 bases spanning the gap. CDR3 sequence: CASSPALKFDEQFF. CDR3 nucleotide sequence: TGTGCCAGCAGTCCCGCTCTGAAGTTCGATGAGCAGTTCTTC.

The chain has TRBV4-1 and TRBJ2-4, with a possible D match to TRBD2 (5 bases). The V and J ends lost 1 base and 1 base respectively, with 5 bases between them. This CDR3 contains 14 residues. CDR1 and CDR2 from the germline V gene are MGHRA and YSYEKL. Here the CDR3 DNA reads TGCGCCAGCAGCCAAGCGGGGGCCAAAAACATTCAGTACTTC. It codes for CASSQAGAKNIQYF.

CDR3 amino acids: CASRGLGGEQYF. CDR3 nucleotides: TGTGCCAGCAGGGGACTCGGGGGGGAGCAGTACTTC. This chain uses TRBV6-1 with TRBJ2-5, with 8 nucleotides matching TRBD2. With V trimmed by 6 bases and J by 11 bases, 8 bases remained unmatched. From germline, CDR1 is MNHNS and CDR2 SASEGT. The CDR3 totals 12 residues.

The CDR3 coding sequence is TGTGCCAGCAGCCAAGGCGAAAGGGGCACTGAAGCTTTCTTT. This codes for CASSQGERGTEAFF. This sequence joins TRBV3-1 and TRBJ1-1; the D gene is possibly TRBD1 (5 bases). Germline values: CDR1 LGHDT, CDR2 YNNKEL (reference sequence). V was trimmed by 1 base and J by 4 bases, leaving 10 bases between them. The CDR3 consists of 14 residues. Full variable domain (outside the CDR3, taken from reference TRBV3-1 and TRBJ1-1): DTAVSQTPKYLVTQMGNDKSIKCEQNLGHDTMYWYKQDSKKFLKIMFSYNNKELIINETVPNRFSPKSPDKAHLNLHINSLELGDSAVYFCASSQGERGTEAFFGQGTRLTVV.